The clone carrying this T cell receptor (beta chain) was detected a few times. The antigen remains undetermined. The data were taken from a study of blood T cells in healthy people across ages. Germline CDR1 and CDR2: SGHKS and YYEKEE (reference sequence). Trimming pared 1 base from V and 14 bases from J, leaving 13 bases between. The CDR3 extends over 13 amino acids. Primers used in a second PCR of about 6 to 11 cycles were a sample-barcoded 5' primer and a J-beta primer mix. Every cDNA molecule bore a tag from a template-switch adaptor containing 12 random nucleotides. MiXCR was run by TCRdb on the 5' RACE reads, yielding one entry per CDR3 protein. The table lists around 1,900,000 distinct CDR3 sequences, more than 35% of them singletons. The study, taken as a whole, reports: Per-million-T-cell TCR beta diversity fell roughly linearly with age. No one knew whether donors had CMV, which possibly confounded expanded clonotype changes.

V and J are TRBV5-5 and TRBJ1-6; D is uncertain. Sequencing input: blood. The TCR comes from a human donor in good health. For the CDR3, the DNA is TGTGCCAGCAGCTTGAGCGATGCACCGGCCCTCCACTTT. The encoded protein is CASSLSDAPALHF.